The clone carrying this T cell receptor beta chain was detected many times. Its antigen is still unknown. This specimen belongs to a study of T-cell memory formation after mild COVID-19. cDNA libraries for TCR alpha and TCR beta, carrying sample barcodes and UMIs, came from 5'RACE with constant-segment primers. TCRdb reanalysed the 5' RACE reads using MiXCR and keeps one entry per CDR3 protein. The table has around 340,000 distinct CDR3 sequences, approximately 13% seen once. Whole-study results and caveats: Shrinking CD4+ clones resided mostly in CM and EM, and CD8+ ones in EMRA. The finding that pre-infection memory included some responding clones suggested that cross-reactive memory joined. From day 15 to 85, contracting clones were balanced between CD4 and CD8, whereas later expanders leaned toward CD4+.

Sequencing was carried out using PBMCs or a T cell subset sorted from them (not recorded which). The clonotype was recovered from a man younger than 35 who had mild COVID-19 (a few samples of this study predate the infection). Cell type and time point are not known.

Here the CDR3 DNA reads TGTGCCAGCAGCCAAGGACAAAGCAATCAGCCCCAGCATTTT. Protein product: CASSQGQSNQPQHF. The chain has TRBV4-2 and TRBJ1-5; D ambiguous. V was pared by 1 base and J by 1 base, with 5 bases between. Germline CDR1 LGHNA, CDR2 YNFKEQ. The CDR3 totals 14 residues.